The clone carrying this T cell receptor (beta chain) has only one observation. V lost 5 bases and J 8 bases, leaving 9 bases between the germline ends. There are 12 residues in the CDR3. CDR1 and CDR2 from the germline V gene are SGHTA and FQGNSA. Authors' processing steps: Using reference gene primer amplification, nucleated cell counts were estimated. Some clones are missing from TCRdb's copy, which holds only in-frame ones; the method was immunoSEQ multiplex PCR. From that table come the V and J calls and clone size; the DNA was used to work out D and trimming. The sample contains around 64,000 clones, around 88% of which appear only once. This entry is derived from a study of blood T cell repertoires in COVID-19. Across the study: COVID-19 samples from acute and convalescent phases originated in the United States, Italy and Spain.

The chain employs TRBV7-2 and TRBJ1-4, with D possibly matching TRBD1 (5 bases). The sample was peripheral blood. The sequence derives from a woman aged 80 or over with acute or convalescent COVID-19. The CDR3 loop reads CASSKTGEKLFF. The CDR3 DNA follows: TGTGCCAGCAGCAAAACAGGAGAAAAACTGTTTTTT.